This T cell receptor beta chain comes out of a study of shared clonotypes between healthy human individuals. The CDR3 consists of 17 residues. The trim removed 3 bases at V and 5 bases at J, leaving 12 bases unmatched. The V gene's germline CDR1 is MGHDK and CDR2 SYGVNS. The assay was immunoSEQ multiplex PCR, and TCRdb's table has in-frame clones only and misses some. The sample holds 190,000 or so clones; approximately 61% are singletons and the top ten take more than 9%. This clone was seen many times. This chain uses TRBV25-1 with TRBJ2-1, with 8 bases identical to TRBD2. Sequenced input: memory CD4+ T cells sorted from blood. Subset noted: CD45RA-negative fraction. This clonotype originated in a man aged 25 to 40 in good health. CDR3 amino acids: CASSDDGRALLHNEQFF. The CDR3 coding sequence is TGTGCCAGCAGTGATGACGGGAGGGCCTTGTTGCACAATGAGCAGTTCTTC.